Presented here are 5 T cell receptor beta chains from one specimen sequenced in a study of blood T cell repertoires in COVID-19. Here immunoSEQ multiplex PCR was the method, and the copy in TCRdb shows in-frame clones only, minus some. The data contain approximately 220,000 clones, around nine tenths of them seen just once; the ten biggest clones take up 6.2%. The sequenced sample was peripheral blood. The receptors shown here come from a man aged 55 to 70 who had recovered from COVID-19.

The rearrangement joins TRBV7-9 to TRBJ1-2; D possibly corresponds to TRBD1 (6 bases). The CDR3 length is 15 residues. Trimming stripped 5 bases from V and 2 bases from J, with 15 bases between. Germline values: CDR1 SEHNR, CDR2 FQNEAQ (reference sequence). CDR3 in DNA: TGTGCCAGCAGCCCCCAGGGGAGAGCGAACTATGGCTACACCTTC. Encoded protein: CASSPQGRANYGYTF. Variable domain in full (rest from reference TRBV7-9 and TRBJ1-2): DTGVSQNPRHKITKRGQNVTFRCDPISEHNRLYWYRQTLGQGPEFLTYFQNEAQLEKSRLLSDRFSAERPKGSFSTLEIQRTEQGDSAMYLCASSPQGRANYGYTFGSGTRLTVV.

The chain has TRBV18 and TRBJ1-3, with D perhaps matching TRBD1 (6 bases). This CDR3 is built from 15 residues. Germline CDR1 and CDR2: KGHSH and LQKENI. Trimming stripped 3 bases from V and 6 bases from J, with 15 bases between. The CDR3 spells CASSPRGAEENTIYF. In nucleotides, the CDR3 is TGTGCCAGCTCACCTCGGGGGGCTGAGGAAAACACCATATATTTT.

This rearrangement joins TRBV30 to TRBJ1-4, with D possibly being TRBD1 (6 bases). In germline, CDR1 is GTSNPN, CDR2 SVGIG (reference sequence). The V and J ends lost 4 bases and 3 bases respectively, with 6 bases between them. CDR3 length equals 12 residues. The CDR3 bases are TGTGCCTGGAACAGGGCTAATGAAAAACTGTTTTTT. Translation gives CAWNRANEKLFF.

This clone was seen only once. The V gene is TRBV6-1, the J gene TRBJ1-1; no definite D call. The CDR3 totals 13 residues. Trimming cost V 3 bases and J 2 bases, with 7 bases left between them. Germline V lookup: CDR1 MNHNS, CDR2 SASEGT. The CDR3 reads CASSDLRNTEAFF. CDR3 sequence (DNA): TGTGCCAGCAGTGATCTCAGAAACACTGAAGCTTTCTTT.

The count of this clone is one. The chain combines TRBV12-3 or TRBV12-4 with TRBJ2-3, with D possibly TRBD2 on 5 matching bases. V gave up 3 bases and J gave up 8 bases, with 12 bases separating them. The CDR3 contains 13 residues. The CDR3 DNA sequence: TGTGCCAGCAGTTTCGAGGGTGCCCGTACGCAGTATTTT. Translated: CASSFEGARTQYF.